Included here is one TCR beta chain sequence, with context. TCRdb re-derived calls from the 5' RACE reads in MiXCR, one entry per CDR3 protein. The data show roughly 7,700 distinct CDR3 sequences, with around 63% seen just once and about 4.4% held by the top ten. Germline-derived CDR1 and CDR2 are SEHNR and FQNEAQ (reference sequence). With V trimmed by 5 bases and J by 5 bases, 6 bases remained unmatched. The CDR3 is 15 amino acids. The sample taken for sequencing was tumor-infiltrating naive CD4+ T cells sorted from the breast tumor. Regarding subset: naive CD4+ T cells, CD4+CD45RA+CD25-. This TCR derives from a female donor with breast cancer. The chain carries TRBV7-9 and TRBJ2-1, with 10 bases lining up with TRBD2. The CDR3 nucleotides are TGTGCCAGCAGCCCACGACTAGCGGGTGACAATGAGCAGTTCTTC. This sequence encodes CASSPRLAGDNEQFF.